Shown below are 4 T cell receptor beta chains from a single sample sequenced in a study of cytotoxic CD8 clonotypes in ibrutinib-treated CLL. Some clones are missing from TCRdb's copy, which holds only in-frame ones; the method was immunoSEQ multiplex PCR. This table holds 65,000 to 95,000 clones, around 84% found once. Sample: PBMCs, taken before ibrutinib treatment. These receptors all come from a human donor with chronic lymphocytic leukemia.

The chain joins TRBV7-8 to TRBJ1-1; D uncertain. CDR3 size: 14 residues. Germline values: CDR1 SGHVS, CDR2 FQNEAQ. Trimming cost V 3 bases and J 1 base, with 9 bases left between them. The CDR3 DNA reads as TGTGCCAGCAGCTTTTCGGCGACGAACACTGAAGCTTTCTTT. It specifies CASSFSATNTEAFF.

The CDR3 is CASSPMVWEKLFF. The DNA for the CDR3 is TGTGCCAGCAGCCCCATGGTTTGGGAAAAACTGTTTTTT. This chain uses TRBV6-5 with TRBJ1-4; no clear D gene. This CDR3 contains 13 residues. Germline values: CDR1 MNHEY, CDR2 SVGAGI. V was cut by 6 bases and J by 8 bases, with 13 bases left in between.

This chain connects TRBV11-3 to TRBJ2-1; 8 nucleotides align to TRBD1. From germline, CDR1 is SGHNT and CDR2 YENEEA. CDR3 length: 15 amino acids. V was clipped by 5 bases and J by 9 bases; unmatched bases: 12. CDR3 residues: CASSDGQGSDTEQFF. CDR3 sequence (DNA): TGTGCCAGCAGCGATGGACAGGGCTCAGACACTGAGCAGTTCTTC.

The chain uses TRBV10-1 and TRBJ2-7, with D maybe TRBD2 (6 bases). The CDR3 has 15 amino acids. Germline V gene sequence: CDR1 WNHNN, CDR2 SYGVQD (reference sequence). Trimming removed 0 bases at V and 0 bases at J, with 9 bases between. The DNA of the CDR3 is TGCGCCAGCAGTGAGTCTAGCGGTCCCTCCTACGAGCAGTACTTC. It is translated as CASSESSGPSYEQYF.